Below are 26 T cell receptor beta chains sequenced from a single sample in a study of blood T cell repertoires in COVID-19. Repertoires were generated with immunoSEQ multiplex PCR, while TCRdb's copy carries only in-frame clones and drops some. This sample has a few hundred thousand clones, with roughly 85% found just once. Source material: PBMCs or T cells enriched from blood (not recorded which). These receptors all come from a woman aged 25 to 39 who had recovered from COVID-19.

This clone showed up just once. One end of the junction varies from germline; a read error may be responsible. This chain links TRBV28 with TRBJ2-7, with D tentatively TRBD1 (6 bases). CDR3 length: 12 residues. CDR1 is MDHEN, CDR2 SYDVKM, per germline. The CDR3 nucleotides are TGTGCCAGCGGGGGCGCAGGCTACAAGCAGTACTTC. Its protein is CASGGAGYKQYF.

The chain combines TRBV3-1 (or the pseudogene TRBV3-2) with TRBJ2-3, with 8 bases aligning to TRBD1. V lost 4 bases to trimming and J lost 6 bases; unmatched junction nucleotides: 6. The CDR3 has 14 amino acids. Germline values: CDR1 LGHDT, CDR2 YNNKEL (reference sequence). CDR3 residues: CASSLYRGYDTQYF. Written as DNA, the CDR3 is TGTGCCAGCAGCCTGTACAGGGGGTATGATACGCAGTATTTT.

The V call is TRBV20-1, the J call TRBJ1-3, with D unresolved. Germline CDR1 is DFQATT and CDR2 is SNEGSKA (reference sequence). The CDR3 has 15 residues. With 3 bases removed from V and 0 bases from J, the gap between germline ends came to 12 bases. The CDR3 coding sequence is TGCAGTGCTAGTCCCCGATCGAGCTCTGGAAACACCATATATTTT. Translated: CSASPRSSSGNTIYF.

This chain connects TRBV5-4 to TRBJ1-1, with 11 bases lining up with TRBD1. The ends lost 1 base at V and 9 bases at J; junction bases unmatched: 11. The germline V gene encodes CDR1 SGHNT and CDR2 YYREEE (reference sequence). There are 16 residues in the CDR3. CDR3 nucleotide sequence: TGTGCCAGCAGCTTGTCCCCGGACAGGGGGCGCCTTCAAGCTTTCTTT. Translating it yields CASSLSPDRGRLQAFF.

This chain connects TRBV28 to TRBJ2-1; perhaps TRBD2 as D (7 bases). The CDR3 runs 18 residues. The germline V gene has CDR1 MDHEN and CDR2 SYDVKM. V shed 6 bases and J shed 6 bases, with 27 bases lying between them. The CDR3 is CASRNRGAKTRFPNEQFF. CDR3 coding DNA: TGTGCCAGCAGAAACCGGGGGGCAAAGACTAGATTCCCCAATGAGCAGTTCTTC.

The chain uses TRBV5-6 and TRBJ1-6, with D possibly TRBD1 on 5 matching bases. Trimming removed 2 bases from V and 8 bases from J, with 20 bases in between. CDR3 length: 17 residues. Germline V CDR1 and CDR2: SGHDT, YYEEEE. CDR3 in DNA: TGTGCCAGCAGCTTTCCCCAGATGGCCCGGGGGGATTCACCCCTCCACTTT. It codes for CASSFPQMARGDSPLHF. The variable domain in full, with the rest retrieved from reference TRBV5-6 and TRBJ1-6, is DAGVTQSPTHLIKTRGQQVTLRCSPKSGHDTVSWYQQALGQGPQFIFQYYEEEERQRGNFPDRFSGHQFPNYSSELNVNALLLGDSALYLCASSFPQMARGDSPLHFGNGTRLTVT.

The V gene is TRBV7-9, the J gene TRBJ1-2; 12 bases align to TRBD1. V dropped 7 bases and J dropped 6; count of bases not matched to a gene: 9. The CDR3 consists of 15 residues. Germline loops: CDR1 SEHNR, CDR2 FQNEAQ (reference sequence). The CDR3: CASNSRDRGHDGYTF. The CDR3 bases are TGTGCCAGCAATTCGAGGGACAGGGGGCACGATGGCTACACCTTC.

V is TRBV5-8 and J is TRBJ1-5; D gene uncertain. CDR3 size: 14 residues. Germline CDR1 SGHTS, CDR2 YDEGEE. Trimming removed 0 bases at V and 6 bases at J, with 10 bases between. CDR3 coding DNA: TGTGCCAGCAGCTTGGGAACGGGGAGTCAGCCCCAGCATTTT. Residues: CASSLGTGSQPQHF.

In this sample, this clone turned up once. V is TRBV27 and J is TRBJ2-5; the D gene is possibly TRBD2 (6 bases). Trimming pared 6 bases from V and 0 bases from J, leaving 14 bases between. CDR1 is MNHEY and CDR2 is SMNVEV in the germline V gene (reference sequence). The CDR3 contains 15 residues. The CDR3 region has the DNA TGTGCCAGCAGGCAACACCGGGGGAACCAAGAGACCCAGTACTTC. It yields the protein CASRQHRGNQETQYF.

The rearrangement joins TRBV30 to TRBJ2-5; a weak D match, TRBD1 (7 bases). Per germline, CDR1 GTSNPN and CDR2 SVGIG (reference sequence). CDR3 length equals 16 residues. Trimming cost V 8 bases and J 4 bases, with 26 bases left between them. The CDR3 bases are TGTGCCCGCGGCACAGGAGGGGGCTTTTTGGGAGAGACCCAGTACTTC. Amino acids: CARGTGGGFLGETQYF.

The chain is built from TRBV27 and TRBJ2-7; 7 nucleotides align to TRBD1. Trimming at V came to 0 bases and at J to 2 bases, leaving 4 bases not matched to a gene. The germline gives CDR1 MNHEY, CDR2 SMNVEV (reference sequence). This CDR3 is 15 amino acids long. CDR3 region: CASSLSSGTAYEQYF. The CDR3 DNA sequence: TGTGCCAGCAGTTTATCGTCTGGGACAGCCTACGAGCAGTACTTC.

The gene calls are TRBV3-1 (or the pseudogene TRBV3-2) and TRBJ2-5, with TRBD2 as a possible D gene (6 bases). V dropped 0 bases and J dropped 5 bases, with 22 bases sitting between them. The CDR3 totals 18 residues. Germline V gene data show CDR1 as LGHDT and CDR2 as YNNKEL (reference sequence). CDR3 DNA: TGTGCCAGCAGCCAAGATAATTTGGTGGGACTGGCCGGTGAGACCCAGTACTTC. It translates to CASSQDNLVGLAGETQYF.

About this clone itself: Other nucleotide sequences in the sample specify the same CDR3. The chain combines TRBV5-4 with TRBJ1-5, with D possibly matching TRBD1 (6 bases). Trimming pared 2 bases from V and 2 bases from J, leaving 11 bases between. The germline V gene encodes CDR1 SGHNT and CDR2 YYREEE (reference sequence). The CDR3 runs to 15 residues. The CDR3 nucleotides are TGTGCCAGCAGCTTACAGGGTGCCGGCAATCAGCCCCAGCATTTT. It yields the protein CASSLQGAGNQPQHF.

The V gene is TRBV6-4, the J gene TRBJ2-7; 9 nucleotides align to TRBD2. Germline CDR1 reads MRHNA; CDR2 reads SNTAGT. With V trimmed by 0 bases and J by 5 bases, 8 bases remained unmatched. The CDR3 extends over 16 amino acids. This CDR3 reads CASSDSMAGGPDEQYF. CDR3 in DNA: TGTGCCAGCAGTGACTCCATGGCGGGGGGGCCCGACGAGCAGTACTTC.

CDR3 DNA sequence: TGTGCCAGTAGCGCTGGGACAGGATATGGCTACACCTTC. Translated, it gives CASSAGTGYGYTF. The chain is built from TRBV19 and TRBJ1-2; 8 bases are a match to TRBD1. The CDR3 sequence is 13 residues long. V lost 6 bases and J lost 5; bases outside the gene matches: 5. Germline assignment: CDR1 LNHDA and CDR2 SQIVND (reference sequence).

The CDR3 nucleotides read TGTGCCAGTAGTATCAGGGGTGGGAACACTGAAGCTTTCTTT. Residues: CASSIRGGNTEAFF. The J gene is TRBJ1-1, the V gene TRBV19; perhaps TRBD1 as D (6 bases). Germline-derived CDR1 and CDR2 are LNHDA and SQIVND (reference sequence). The CDR3 spans 14 residues. Trimming shortened V by 3 bases and J by 1 base, and 9 bases separated the two germline ends.

Comments on this clone: Compared with germline, one end of the junction differs, possibly owing to a read error. The chain uses TRBV5-6 and TRBJ1-3, with 8 bases lining up with TRBD1. CDR1 and CDR2 from the germline V gene are SGHDT and YYEEEE. This CDR3 comprises 15 residues. The CDR3: CASTLDRVVGNTIYF. The CDR3 DNA reads as TGTGCCAGCACCTTGGACAGGGTAGTTGGAAACACCATATATTTT. Complete variable domain (other parts from reference TRBV5-6 and TRBJ1-3): DAGVTQSPTHLIKTRGQQVTLRCSPKSGHDTVSWYQQALGQGPQFIFQYYEEEERQRGNFPDRFSGHQFPNYSSELNVNALLLGDSALYLCASTLDRVVGNTIYFGEGSWLTVV.

The chain employs TRBV3-1 (or the pseudogene TRBV3-2) and TRBJ2-7; weak D call: TRBD2 (6 bases). Trimming cost V 8 bases and J 2 bases, with 16 bases left between them. The CDR3 loop spans 14 amino acids. Germline values: CDR1 LGHDT, CDR2 YNNKEL (reference sequence). CDR3 region: CASRGSGFTYEQYF. CDR3 in DNA: TGTGCCAGCCGGGGGAGCGGCTTTACCTACGAGCAGTACTTC.

The J gene is TRBJ2-4, the V gene TRBV24-1, with 9 bases aligning to TRBD1. Germline CDR1 and CDR2: KGHDR and SFDVKD. The junction had 5 bases not matched to a gene; V was cut back by 4 bases and J by 8 bases. The CDR3 has 14 amino acids. The CDR3 nucleotides read TGTGCCACCAGTGACGCAGACAGGGGGGACATTCAGTACTTC. Translation: CATSDADRGDIQYF.

The chain links TRBV7-9 to TRBJ1-1; no clear D gene. CDR3 length: 13 amino acids. Germline V lookup: CDR1 SEHNR, CDR2 FQNEAQ (reference sequence). V lost 4 bases to trimming and J lost 4 bases, with 10 bases between them. The CDR3 here is CASSSSLGTEAFF. The CDR3 DNA is TGTGCCAGCAGCTCCTCACTAGGCACTGAAGCTTTCTTT.

This clone was counted only a few times. The rearrangement joins TRBV2 to TRBJ2-6; D might be TRBD1 (5 bases). Germline V gene data show CDR1 as SNHLY and CDR2 as FYNNEI. Trimming pared 1 base from V and 2 bases from J, leaving 6 bases between. The CDR3 is 15 residues long. CDR3 DNA sequence: TGTGCCAGCAGTGAAGGGGGCGCTGGGGCCAACGTCCTGACTTTC. Its translation is CASSEGGAGANVLTF.

V and J are TRBV4-2 and TRBJ1-4; perhaps TRBD1 as D (5 bases). Trimming took off 1 base at V and 0 bases at J, with 18 bases between the two ends. In germline, CDR1 is LGHNA, CDR2 YNFKEQ. This CDR3 region has 19 residues. The CDR3 region is CASSQGSGGGAATNEKLFF. As DNA, the CDR3 is TGTGCCAGCAGCCAAGGTTCTGGGGGGGGAGCTGCAACTAATGAAAAACTGTTTTTT.

This clone was counted between two and nine times. The CDR3 DNA sequence: TGTGCCAGCAGTTTAATATACAATGAGCAGTTCTTC. As protein: CASSLIYNEQFF. J is TRBJ2-1 and V is TRBV28; unclear D gene. The CDR3 consists of 12 residues. Germline V lookup: CDR1 MDHEN, CDR2 SYDVKM. Between the trimmed V and J ends, which lost 2 bases and 4 bases, there was a span of 3 bases.

In the case of this clone: The conserved closing phenylalanine or tryptophan is absent in this CDR3, likely reflecting a read error. It is unclear where the CDR3 begins or ends on the DNA, so no DNA is shown, and the CDR3 is as TCRdb lists it. V is TRBV4-2 and J is TRBJ2-3; the table assigns TRBD2, which was not confirmed against the DNA. The CDR3 comprises 14 residues, both ends counted. CDR1 is LGHNA, CDR2 YNFKEQ, per germline. The chain's CDR3 is CASSQDEGSVRRSS.

This clone has just a few counts. This sequence joins TRBV4-2 and TRBJ1-4; 9 positions agree with TRBD1. V lost 1 base to trimming and J lost 5 bases; unmatched junction nucleotides: 2. CDR3 length: 15 amino acids. CDR1 and CDR2 from the germline V gene are LGHNA and YNFKEQ. The CDR3 DNA sequence: TGTGCCAGCAGCCAAGGGGACAGGGAAAATGAAAAACTGTTTTTT. Protein: CASSQGDRENEKLFF.

The V gene is TRBV4-2, the J gene TRBJ2-7; D may be TRBD1 (5 bases). Per the germline V gene, CDR1 is LGHNA and CDR2 is YNFKEQ. V was trimmed by 4 bases and J by 2 bases, leaving 21 bases between them. The CDR3 totals 17 residues. The CDR3: CASSPLNQGKGPYEQYF. The CDR3 DNA reads TGTGCCAGCAGCCCGTTAAATCAGGGAAAAGGCCCCTACGAGCAGTACTTC.